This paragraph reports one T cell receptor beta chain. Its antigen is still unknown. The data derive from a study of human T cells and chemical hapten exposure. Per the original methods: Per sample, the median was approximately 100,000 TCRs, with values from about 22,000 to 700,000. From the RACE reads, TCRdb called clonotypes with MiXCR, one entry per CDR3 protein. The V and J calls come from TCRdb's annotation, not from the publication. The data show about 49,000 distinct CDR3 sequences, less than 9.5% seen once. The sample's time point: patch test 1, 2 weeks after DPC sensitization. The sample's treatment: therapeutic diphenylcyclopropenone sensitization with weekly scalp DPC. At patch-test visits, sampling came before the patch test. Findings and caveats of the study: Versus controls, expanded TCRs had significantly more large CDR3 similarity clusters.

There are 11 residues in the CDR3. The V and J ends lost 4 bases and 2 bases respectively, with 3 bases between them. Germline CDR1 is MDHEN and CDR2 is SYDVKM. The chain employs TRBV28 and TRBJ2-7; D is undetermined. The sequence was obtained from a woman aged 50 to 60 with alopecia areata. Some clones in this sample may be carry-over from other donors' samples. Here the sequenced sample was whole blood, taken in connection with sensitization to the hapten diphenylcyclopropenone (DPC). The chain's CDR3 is CASSWAYEQYF. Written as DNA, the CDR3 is TGTGCCAGCAGTTGGGCCTACGAGCAGTACTTC.